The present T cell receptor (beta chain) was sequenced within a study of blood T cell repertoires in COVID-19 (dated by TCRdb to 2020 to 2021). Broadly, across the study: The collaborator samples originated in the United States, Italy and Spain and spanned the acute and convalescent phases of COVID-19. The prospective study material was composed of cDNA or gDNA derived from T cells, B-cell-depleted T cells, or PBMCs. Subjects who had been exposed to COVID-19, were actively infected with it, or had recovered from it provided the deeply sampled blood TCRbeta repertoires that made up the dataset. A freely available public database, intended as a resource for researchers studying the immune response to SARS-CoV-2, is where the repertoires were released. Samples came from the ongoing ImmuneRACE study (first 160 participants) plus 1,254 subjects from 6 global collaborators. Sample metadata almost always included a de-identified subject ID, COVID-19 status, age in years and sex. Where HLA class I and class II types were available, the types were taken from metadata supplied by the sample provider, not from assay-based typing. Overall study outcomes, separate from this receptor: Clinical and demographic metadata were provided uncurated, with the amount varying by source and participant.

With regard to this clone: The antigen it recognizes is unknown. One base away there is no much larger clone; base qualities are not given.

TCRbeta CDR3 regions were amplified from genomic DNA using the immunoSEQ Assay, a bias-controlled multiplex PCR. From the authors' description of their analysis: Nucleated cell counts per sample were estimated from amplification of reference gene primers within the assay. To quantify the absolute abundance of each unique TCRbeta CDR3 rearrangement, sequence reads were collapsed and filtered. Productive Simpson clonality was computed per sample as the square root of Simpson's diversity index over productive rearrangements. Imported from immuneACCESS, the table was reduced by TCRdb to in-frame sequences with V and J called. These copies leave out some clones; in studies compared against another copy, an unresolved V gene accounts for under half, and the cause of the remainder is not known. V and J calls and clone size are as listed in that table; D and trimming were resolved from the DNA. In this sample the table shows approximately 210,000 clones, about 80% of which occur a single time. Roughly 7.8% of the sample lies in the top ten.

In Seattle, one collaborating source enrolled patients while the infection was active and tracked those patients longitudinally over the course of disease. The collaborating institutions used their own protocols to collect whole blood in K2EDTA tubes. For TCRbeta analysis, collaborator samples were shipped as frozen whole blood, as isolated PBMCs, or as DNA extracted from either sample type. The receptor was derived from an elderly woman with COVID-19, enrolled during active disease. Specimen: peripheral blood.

CDR3 reads: CASSLDPGLNTGELFF. The bases read TGCGCCAGCAGCTTGGATCCGGGACTTAACACCGGGGAGCTGTTTTTT. Recombination linked TRBV5-1 to TRBJ2-2, and TRBD2 may be the D gene, going by 6 matching bases. The germline V gene specifies SGHRS as CDR1 and YFSETQ as CDR2. Trimming removed 0 bases from V and 2 bases from J, leaving 11 bases between the germline ends. There are 16 amino acids in the CDR3, from cysteine to phenylalanine inclusive. Only the CDR3 portion is preserved as DNA: 48 bases, with reading frame beginning at the first base.